The clone carrying this T cell receptor beta chain was seen many times. Its antigen is unidentified. TCRdb re-called the reads through MiXCR, storing one row per CDR3 protein. Of 750,000 to 900,000 distinct CDR3 sequences listed, almost 30% are singletons. CDR3 size: 16 residues. The V end was cut by 2 bases, the J end by 4 bases, with 15 bases between. Germline assignment: CDR1 MDHEN and CDR2 SYDVKM. This entry belongs to a study of T cell repertoires in cytomegalovirus infection. Background on the study: The authors used CMV epitopes that were HLA-C-restricted (recently identified) and HLA-B-restricted (well studied). Public TCR beta signatures provided an indication of both CMV infection and a matching HLA type.

General observations from the study: Clonotype analysis showed dominance of the ex vivo response by HLA-C-restricted CMV-specific TCR beta clonotypes. Cumulated frequencies of public TCR beta families served to identify carriers of CMV plus the relevant HLA.

The chain links TRBV28 to TRBJ1-5, with a tentative D call TRBD1 (5 bases). This clonotype was obtained from a human donor in good health (CMV status not recorded). Some clones in this sample may be carry-over from other donors' samples. The material was cultured CD8+ T cells from PBMCs, obtained from culture after CMV antigen stimulation. Written as DNA, the CDR3 is TGTGCCAGCAGTTTAAGGCAGGGATATCCGAATCAGCCCCAGCATTTT. Amino acids: CASSLRQGYPNQPQHF.